This T cell receptor (beta chain) is drawn from a study of glioma-infiltrating T cells. The J segment lost 4 bases and the V segment lost 5 bases, leaving 7 bases of the junction unmatched. The germline CDR1 and CDR2 sequences are MDHEN and SYDVKM. This CDR3 has 16 amino acids. Comment on this clonotype: A much more abundant neighbour one base away suggests this may be a read error.

Using RNA template, CDR3s of TCR alpha and beta were amplified with iRepertoire arm-PCR. TCRdb re-called the multiplex PCR reads through MiXCR, storing one row per CDR3 protein. The sample shows fewer than 500,000 distinct CDR3 sequences, 41% of them seen only once. The source is a human donor with low-grade glioma or glioblastoma, undergoing nonglioma brain surgery, or in good health (not recorded which). The specimen was glioma tissue, nonneoplastic brain tissue, or PBMCs (not recorded which). The rearrangement uses TRBV28 and TRBJ2-1; 11 nucleotides match TRBD2. CDR3 region: CASSMGTSGTYNEQFF. In nucleotides, the CDR3 is TGTGCCAGCAGTATGGGGACTAGCGGAACTTACAATGAGCAGTTCTTC.